This TCR beta chain is drawn from a study of blood T cell repertoires in COVID-19. Study as a whole: Samples of COVID-19 (acute and convalescent) were obtained from the United States, Italy and Spain. Sources were T cells, B-cell-depleted T cells, or PBMCs; the material itself was cDNA or gDNA.

Participants reported their clinical history, and cohort assignment relied on those reports. Trimming stripped 4 bases from V and 0 bases from J, with 11 bases between. Germline assignment: CDR1 SGHRS and CDR2 YFSETQ. This CDR3 is 15 amino acids long. Per the original data handling: It was from reference gene primer amplification that nucleated cell counts were estimated. The repertoire was sequenced with immunoSEQ multiplex PCR; TCRdb's copy has only in-frame clones and lacks some. V and J calls and clone size are copied from that table; D and trimming were computed from the DNA. The data contain 150,000 to 250,000 clones, about nine tenths of them seen just once; the ten biggest clones take up around 2%.

This TCR was recovered from a woman aged 25 to 39 who had recovered from COVID-19. Sequencing used PBMCs or T cells enriched from blood (not recorded which). The chain couples TRBV5-1 to TRBJ1-3; a possible D gene is TRBD1 (6 bases). The CDR3 region has the DNA TGCGCCAGCAGCCCGACAGGAGCCTCTGGAAACACCATATATTTT. This gives the protein CASSPTGASGNTIYF.